One and the same sample provided the 13 T cell receptor beta chains below, sequenced in a study of response to subunit inactivated influenza vaccine. TCRdb re-derived calls from the RT-PCR reads in MiXCR, one entry per CDR3 protein. The table records a few hundred thousand distinct CDR3 sequences, 11% to 15% of them present only once. The starting material was PBMCs from blood, obtained roughly 12 days after vaccination. Every receptor here comes from a man in his fifties who received an inactivated influenza vaccine.

The J gene is TRBJ2-2, the V gene TRBV12-3 or TRBV12-4; D ambiguous. V was trimmed by 5 bases and J by 6 bases, leaving 10 bases between them. This CDR3 is 13 amino acids long. CDR3 bases: TGTGCCAGCAGTCCCTTAGGGTCCGGGGAGCTGTTTTTT. Translated: CASSPLGSGELFF.

This chain joins TRBV20-1 and TRBJ2-1, with D perhaps TRBD1 (6 bases). CDR1 and CDR2 from the germline V gene are DFQATT and SNEGSKA (reference sequence). This CDR3 region has 13 residues. V was cut by 7 bases and J by 4 bases, with 14 bases left in between. The CDR3 coding sequence is TGCAGTGTGGTCAGGGGAATTTACAATGAGCAGTTCTTC. Translating it yields CSVVRGIYNEQFF.

The chain recombines TRBV7-2 with TRBJ1-2; 8 bases fit TRBD1. From germline, CDR1 is SGHTA and CDR2 FQGNSA. V lost 6 bases, J lost 3 bases, and 9 bases stayed unmatched. CDR3 length equals 15 residues. CDR3 residues: CASRHRTGLYYGYTF. The CDR3 DNA is TGTGCCAGCAGACACCGGACAGGGCTGTACTATGGCTACACCTTC.

The chain is built from TRBV3-1 and TRBJ2-1; a possible D gene is TRBD1 (6 bases). CDR1 LGHDT and CDR2 YNNKEL come from the germline V gene (reference sequence). Trimming took off 1 base at V and 10 bases at J, with 11 bases between the two ends. The CDR3 runs to 13 residues. The CDR3 bases are TGTGCCAGCAGCCAAGTGCGTGGGGGCGAGCAGTTCTTC. Protein: CASSQVRGGEQFF.

In its sample, this clonotype was seen a few times. The V gene is TRBV7-2, the J gene TRBJ2-3, with 7 bases identical to TRBD1. Germline loops: CDR1 SGHTA, CDR2 FQGNSA. CDR3 size: 16 residues. The junction had 7 bases not matched to a gene; V was cut back by 2 bases and J by 2 bases. The CDR3 sequence: CASSLHSGQTTDTQYF. The CDR3 nucleotides are TGTGCCAGCAGCTTACACTCGGGACAGACCACAGATACGCAGTATTTT.

V usage is TRBV3-1 and J usage is TRBJ2-7, with D perhaps matching TRBD1 or TRBD2 (5 bases each). The CDR3 spans 15 residues. Germline V gene sequence: CDR1 LGHDT, CDR2 YNNKEL (reference sequence). V lost 4 bases and J lost 2, with 15 bases in between. The CDR3 loop is CASSLSGLGAYEQYF. In DNA, the CDR3 is TGTGCCAGCAGCCTGAGCGGCCTGGGGGCCTACGAGCAGTACTTC.

The V call is TRBV7-9, the J call TRBJ2-5; TRBD1 is a possible D gene (6 bases). Germline V CDR1 and CDR2: SEHNR, FQNEAQ (reference sequence). The CDR3 runs to 16 residues. V lost 5 bases and J lost 4, with 20 bases in between. The CDR3 spells CASSPNLATGRETQYF. CDR3 coding DNA: TGTGCCAGCAGCCCCAACTTGGCGACAGGTCGAGAGACCCAGTACTTC.

This clonotype has more than one count but fewer than ten. J is TRBJ1-5 and V is TRBV20-1; D remains unclear. Germline V gene lookup returns CDR1 DFQATT and CDR2 SNEGSKA (reference sequence). Trimming left V 6 bases short and J 5 bases short, with 14 bases between. CDR3 length equals 13 residues. CDR3 protein: CSAGSNVYQPQHF. CDR3 bases: TGCAGTGCGGGCAGCAACGTCTATCAGCCCCAGCATTTT.

This clonotype was found many times. The chain employs TRBV11-2 and TRBJ2-3; 11 positions agree with TRBD1. Germline lookup yields CDR1 SGHAT and CDR2 FQNNGV. The CDR3 sequence is 16 residues long. V lost 6 bases and J lost 0; bases outside the gene matches: 5. This CDR3 reads CASSRTGGASTDTQYF. DNA for the CDR3: TGTGCCAGCAGTCGGACAGGGGGCGCCAGCACAGATACGCAGTATTTT.

This clonotype turned up a few times. This chain connects TRBV11-2 to TRBJ2-1; 7 bases agree with TRBD2. The length of the CDR3 is 17 residues. Germline V gene lookup returns CDR1 SGHAT and CDR2 FQNNGV. J was trimmed by 5 bases and V by 1 base; bases with no gene match: 11. The CDR3 spells CASSLGSSGAPNNEQFF. The CDR3 nucleotides read TGTGCCAGCAGCTTAGGATCTAGCGGCGCCCCGAACAATGAGCAGTTCTTC. Full variable domain (missing parts from reference TRBV11-2 and TRBJ2-1): EAGVAQSPRYKIIEKRQSVAFWCNPISGHATLYWYQQILGQGPKLLIQFQNNGVVDDSQLPKDRFSAERLKGVDSTLKIQPAKLEDSAVYLCASSLGSSGAPNNEQFFGPGTRLTVL.

This clonotype was seen ten or more times. The chain carries TRBV24-1 and TRBJ1-2; 9 nucleotides agree with TRBD1. The ends lost 3 bases at V and 7 bases at J; junction bases unmatched: 11. From germline, CDR1 is KGHDR and CDR2 SFDVKD. The CDR3 runs 16 residues. CDR3 nucleotide sequence: TGTGCCACCAGTGATAAAACCGGGACAGGGTGGGGTGGCTACACCTTC. Its protein is CATSDKTGTGWGGYTF.

Only a few counts were recorded for this clonotype. This chain joins TRBV5-6 and TRBJ2-2; 8 nucleotides match TRBD1. With 3 bases clipped from V and 2 bases from J, the junction kept 3 bases outside the gene matches. In germline, CDR1 is SGHDT, CDR2 YYEEEE. The CDR3 has 15 residues. The CDR3 region is CASSWGTGNTGELFF. Here the CDR3 DNA reads TGTGCCAGCAGCTGGGGGACAGGTAACACCGGGGAGCTGTTTTTT.

V and J are TRBV4-3 and TRBJ2-7; 7 bases are a match to TRBD1. The CDR3 loop spans 15 amino acids. CDR1 is LGHNA, CDR2 YSLEER, per germline. Trimming at V came to 0 bases and at J to 6 bases, leaving 8 bases not matched to a gene. The CDR3: CASSQEPNRGVEQYF. The CDR3 coding sequence is TGCGCCAGCAGCCAAGAACCAAACAGGGGAGTCGAGCAGTACTTC.